This TCR beta chain was documented in a study of blood T cell repertoires in COVID-19. Study details: There were acute and convalescent COVID-19 samples, and they came from the United States, Italy and Spain. From T cells, B-cell-depleted T cells, or PBMCs came the material, which was cDNA or gDNA.

This CDR3 comprises 14 residues. The J segment lost 5 bases and the V segment lost 7 bases, leaving 7 bases of the junction unmatched. In germline, CDR1 is LNHDA, CDR2 SQIVND (reference sequence). Original handling: Estimation of nucleated cell counts relied on the amplification of reference gene primers. Assay: immunoSEQ multiplex PCR; the TCRdb copy retains only in-frame clones and omits some. Clone size and V and J calls were adopted from that table, with D and trimming inferred from the DNA. This sample has 220,000 or so clones, with around 81% found just once. This sequence joins TRBV19 and TRBJ1-2; 10 bases map to TRBD1. The clonotype originates from a woman in her sixties with acute or convalescent COVID-19. The sample comprised peripheral blood. The CDR3 nucleotides read TGTGCCAGTATAAGGACAGGGGGGCGATATGGCTACACCTTC. Translated: CASIRTGGRYGYTF.